Following are 20 T cell receptor beta chains from one sample sequenced in a study of Graves' ophthalmopathy and Graves' hyperthyroidism. Beta-chain TCR CDR3 regions were amplified from RNA transcripts. Second-round multiplex PCR followed a first-round RT-PCR using HTBI primers. TCRdb ran MiXCR on the multiplex PCR reads and lists one entry per CDR3 protein. In the table there are fewer than 250,000 distinct CDR3 sequences, roughly 27% of which are singletons. The sample was peripheral blood. These receptors were obtained from a middle-aged man with Graves' ophthalmopathy.

The V and J genes are TRBV7-2 and TRBJ2-7; no clear D gene. Trimming stripped 2 bases from V and 4 bases from J, with 12 bases between. The length of the CDR3 is 14 residues. CDR1 SGHTA and CDR2 FQGNSA come from the germline V gene. CDR3 protein: CASSLRERPYEQYF. The CDR3 region has the DNA TGTGCCAGCAGCTTAAGGGAACGGCCTTACGAGCAGTACTTC.

J is TRBJ1-2 and V is TRBV12-3 or TRBV12-4; D uncertain. The length of the CDR3 is 14 residues. Trimming removed 2 bases at V and 1 base at J, with 8 bases between. The CDR3 reads CASSLRNLNYGYTF. CDR3 in DNA: TGTGCCAGCAGTTTAAGAAACCTTAACTATGGCTACACCTTC.

This clonotype was found many times. The rearrangement joins TRBV5-1 to TRBJ2-2; 7 bases are shared with TRBD1. Germline assignment: CDR1 SGHRS and CDR2 YFSETQ. CDR3 size: 14 residues. J gave up 6 bases and V 5 bases, and 7 bases lay outside the gene matches. CDR3 protein: CASSDTGASGELFF. For the CDR3, the DNA is TGCGCCAGCAGTGACACAGGGGCTTCCGGGGAGCTGTTTTTT.

This clonotype was seen many times. The J gene is TRBJ1-1, the V gene TRBV12-3 or TRBV12-4; D remains ambiguous. The CDR3 has 13 residues. Trimming took 7 bases from V and 9 from J, leaving 18 bases between them. The CDR3 DNA reads as TGTGCCAGCACTGTAGTCGGGGTACGTCAAGCTTTCTTT. This gives the protein CASTVVGVRQAFF.

This clonotype was observed a few times. This chain joins TRBV11-2 and TRBJ1-6; 11 positions agree with TRBD1. Trimming cost V 5 bases and J 9 bases; bases outside gene matches: 3. Germline V lookup: CDR1 SGHAT, CDR2 FQNNGV. The CDR3 runs to 14 residues. DNA of the CDR3: TGTGCCAGCAGCACAGGACAGGGGGCTTCACCCCTCCACTTT. It yields the protein CASSTGQGASPLHF. Filled out from reference TRBV11-2 and TRBJ1-6, the complete variable domain reads EAGVAQSPRYKIIEKRQSVAFWCNPISGHATLYWYQQILGQGPKLLIQFQNNGVVDDSQLPKDRFSAERLKGVDSTLKIQPAKLEDSAVYLCASSTGQGASPLHFGNGTRLTVT.

This clonotype was recorded at least ten times. The chain joins TRBV20-1 to TRBJ2-2; 12 bases are shared with TRBD2. The CDR3 covers 17 residues. The ends lost 5 bases at V and 5 bases at J; junction bases unmatched: 12. CDR1 DFQATT and CDR2 SNEGSKA come from the germline V gene (reference sequence). The CDR3 loop reads CSAPTYTTSGRTGELFF. Here the CDR3 DNA reads TGCAGTGCTCCTACCTATACGACTAGCGGGAGAACCGGGGAGCTGTTTTTT.

This clonotype came up many times. V and J are TRBV6-2 or TRBV6-3 and TRBJ2-5, with D possibly TRBD1 on 6 matching bases. Trimming stripped 7 bases from V and 5 bases from J, with 14 bases between. The germline V gene encodes CDR1 MNHEY and CDR2 SVGEGT. The CDR3 is 13 residues long. CDR3 DNA: TGTGCCAGCATGGGGGCAGTCGATGAGACCCAGTACTTC. It yields the protein CASMGAVDETQYF.

There are many counts of this clonotype. The chain is built from TRBV27 and TRBJ2-6; 10 nucleotides agree with TRBD1. With V trimmed by 2 bases and J by 2 bases, 9 bases remained unmatched. The CDR3 has 19 residues. Germline values: CDR1 MNHEY, CDR2 SMNVEV (reference sequence). The CDR3 is CASSLLPGQGKAGANVLTF. DNA of the CDR3: TGTGCCAGCAGTTTACTTCCGGGACAGGGGAAGGCTGGGGCCAACGTCCTGACTTTC.

This clonotype was detected ten times or more. V gene TRBV28 combines with J gene TRBJ2-7, with TRBD1 identical over 9 bases. Losses at the gene ends were 4 bases for V and 7 bases for J; bases not matched to a gene: 8. The length of the CDR3 is 14 residues. Germline V lookup: CDR1 MDHEN, CDR2 SYDVKM. This CDR3 is CASSSTGGTLEQYF. The CDR3, as DNA: TGTGCCAGCAGTTCGACAGGGGGAACGCTGGAGCAGTACTTC.

This clonotype was observed many times. The chain employs TRBV27 and TRBJ2-7, with 9 bases lining up with TRBD1. The CDR3 totals 15 residues. Germline CDR1 reads MNHEY; CDR2 reads SMNVEV (reference sequence). V lost 2 bases and J lost 2; bases outside the gene matches: 4. Written as DNA, the CDR3 is TGTGCCAGCAGTTTAAGGGGGACAGGGACCTACGAGCAGTACTTC. Its translation: CASSLRGTGTYEQYF.

In its sample, this clonotype was seen many times. The J gene is TRBJ1-5, the V gene TRBV7-2, with TRBD1 matching 7 bases. J gave up 7 bases and V 3 bases, and 9 bases lay outside the gene matches. There are 15 residues in the CDR3. Germline V gene lookup returns CDR1 SGHTA and CDR2 FQGNSA. The CDR3 sequence is CASSLNRGFGQPQHF. CDR3 coding DNA: TGTGCCAGCAGCTTGAACAGGGGTTTCGGGCAGCCCCAGCATTTT.

This clonotype was seen many times. This chain uses TRBV7-2 with TRBJ2-7, with TRBD1 matching over 8 bases. Germline lookup yields CDR1 SGHTA and CDR2 FQGNSA. CDR3 length: 15 amino acids. V gave up 1 base and J gave up 7 bases; unmatched junction bases: 9. CDR3 sequence reads: CASSLDTTGAGEQYF. CDR3 DNA: TGTGCCAGCAGCTTAGATACGACAGGGGCAGGGGAGCAGTACTTC. The whole variable domain, filled in from reference TRBV7-2 and TRBJ2-7, reads GAGVSQSPSNKVTEKGKDVELRCDPISGHTALYWYRQSLGQGLEFLIYFQGNSAPDKSGLPSDRFSAERTGGSVSTLTIQRTQQEDSAVYLCASSLDTTGAGEQYFGPGTRLTVT.

Many counts were recorded for this clonotype. The rearrangement uses TRBV6-2 or TRBV6-3 and TRBJ2-7; TRBD2 agrees at 8 bases. Germline CDR1 and CDR2: MNHEY and SVGEGT. The CDR3 runs to 14 residues. After removal of 6 bases from V and 3 bases from J, the junction contained 7 bases not matched to a gene. CDR3 bases: TGTGCCAGCAGGGAACTAGCGGCTTACTACGAGCAGTACTTC. Translated: CASRELAAYYEQYF.

The V gene is TRBV28, the J gene TRBJ2-5; D is unresolved. Looked up from germline, CDR1 is MDHEN and CDR2 is SYDVKM. Trimming shortened V by 2 bases and J by 4 bases, and 8 bases separated the two germline ends. The CDR3 has 13 residues. CDR3 loop: CASSLPDGETQYF. In nucleotides, the CDR3 is TGTGCCAGCAGTTTACCGGACGGAGAGACCCAGTACTTC.

This clonotype was counted ten times or more. The chain recombines TRBV19 with TRBJ1-5; D may be TRBD1 (5 bases). Germline V lookup: CDR1 LNHDA, CDR2 SQIVND (reference sequence). The ends were cut back, 0 bases at V and 3 bases at J, with 15 bases in the middle. The CDR3 is 17 residues long. The CDR3 here is CASSIDLSREVNQPQHF. The CDR3 DNA follows: TGTGCCAGTAGTATAGATCTCTCCAGGGAGGTCAATCAGCCCCAGCATTTT.

This clonotype was observed many times. The chain combines TRBV9 with TRBJ2-7; D uncertain. CDR1 is SGDLS, CDR2 YYNGEE, per germline. CDR3 length equals 14 residues. V lost 1 base to trimming and J lost 5 bases, with 13 bases between them. CDR3 nucleotides: TGTGCCAGCAGCGTAAGTCCCAGTGGCCACGAGCAGTACTTC. Translating gives CASSVSPSGHEQYF.

This clonotype was detected many times. The chain combines TRBV2 with TRBJ2-7, with TRBD1 matching over 9 bases. The trim removed 4 bases at V and 6 bases at J, leaving 7 bases unmatched. Germline V CDR1 and CDR2: SNHLY, FYNNEI. The CDR3 consists of 14 residues. The CDR3 sequence: CASSVTGGSSEQYF. The DNA for the CDR3 is TGTGCCAGCAGTGTGACAGGGGGTTCGAGCGAGCAGTACTTC.

The chain carries TRBV6-1 and TRBJ2-7; possibly TRBD1 or TRBD2 for D (5 bases each). V was cut by 3 bases and J by 1 base, with 13 bases left in between. Germline loops: CDR1 MNHNS, CDR2 SASEGT. The CDR3 contains 15 residues. The CDR3 sequence: CASSDELGRSYEQYF. In nucleotides, the CDR3 is TGTGCCAGCAGTGATGAGCTGGGACGGTCCTACGAGCAGTACTTC.

V gene TRBV11-2 combines with J gene TRBJ2-7, with D possibly TRBD2 on 6 matching bases. CDR1 is SGHAT and CDR2 is FQNNGV in the germline V gene. V was shortened by 1 base and J by 6 bases, with 13 bases between the two germline ends. This CDR3 region has 14 residues. CDR3 protein: CASSLAVLGGEQYF. CDR3 nucleotides: TGTGCCAGCAGCTTAGCCGTACTGGGGGGCGAGCAGTACTTC.

This clonotype was observed many times. The rearrangement uses TRBV7-8 and TRBJ2-7; no clear D gene. CDR1 and CDR2 from the germline V gene are SGHVS and FQNEAQ. CDR3 length: 13 residues. Trimming cost V 1 base and J 4 bases, with 8 bases left between them. The CDR3 coding sequence is TGTGCCAGCAGCTTAGATATCGGTTACGAGCAGTACTTC. It codes for CASSLDIGYEQYF.